Below are 9 T cell receptor beta chains sequenced from a single sample in a study of control samples from healthy donors and cancer patients. The table came from immunoSEQ multiplex PCR; TCRdb's copy has only in-frame clones and leaves some out. The table includes about 410,000 clones, over 75% detected once. Sequenced material: PBMCs. These receptors originate from a man aged 35 to 55 with head and neck cancer.

The chain carries TRBV6-5 and TRBJ1-3, with 9 bases fitting TRBD1. Germline V gives CDR1 MNHEY, CDR2 SVGAGI. There are 15 residues in the CDR3. The V gene end was trimmed by 7 bases and the J gene end by 0 bases; junction bases not matched to a gene: 4. The CDR3 spells CASKLDRGSGNTIYF. DNA of the CDR3: TGTGCCAGCAAGCTGGACAGGGGCTCTGGAAACACCATATATTTT.

The chain recombines TRBV9 with TRBJ1-1, with TRBD1 matching over 9 bases. The CDR3 has 16 amino acids. The trim removed 0 bases at V and 0 bases at J, leaving 3 bases unmatched. CDR1 and CDR2 (germline): SGDLS, YYNGEE. CDR3 sequence: CASSVGGDRVNTEAFF. The CDR3, as DNA: TGTGCCAGCAGCGTAGGTGGGGACAGGGTGAACACTGAAGCTTTCTTT.

The rearrangement links TRBV2 to TRBJ2-7; 14 positions match TRBD2. V was pared by 6 bases and J by 3 bases, with 16 bases of the junction left unmatched. Per germline, CDR1 SNHLY and CDR2 FYNNEI. The CDR3 is 19 residues long. CDR3 bases: TGTGCCAGCAGCCACGCCCCGGGACTAGCGGGAGTCGAGTTCTACGAGCAGTACTTC. Its translation: CASSHAPGLAGVEFYEQYF.

This chain connects TRBV6-2 or TRBV6-3 to TRBJ2-3; D not certain. The length of the CDR3 is 15 residues. CDR1 is MNHEY, CDR2 SVGEGT, per germline. V was pared by 0 bases and J by 4 bases, with 11 bases between. This CDR3 reads CASSYSAKPPDTQYF. The CDR3, as DNA: TGTGCCAGCAGTTACTCAGCTAAACCCCCAGATACGCAGTATTTT.

V and J are TRBV3-1 (or the pseudogene TRBV3-2) and TRBJ1-2; 11 positions agree with TRBD1. Per germline, CDR1 LGHDT and CDR2 YNNKEL (reference sequence). J was trimmed by 7 bases and V by 4 bases; bases with no gene match: 11. The CDR3 is 16 residues long. The CDR3 region is CASSPVIGQGAAGYTF. CDR3 in DNA: TGTGCCAGCAGCCCTGTGATTGGACAGGGGGCAGCTGGCTACACCTTC.

This clone has just a few counts. The rearrangement joins TRBV12-1 to TRBJ1-1. TRBV12-1 has pseudogene status. The CDR3 spans 16 residues. The chain's CDR3 is CASSPRPEAGDTEAFF. Written as DNA, the CDR3 is TGTGCCAGCAGCCCTCGCCCCGAGGCAGGAGACACTGAAGCTTTCTTT.

The genes are TRBV5-1 and TRBJ1-2; maybe TRBD1 (6 bases). Trimming cost V 2 bases and J 2 bases, with 10 bases left between them. The CDR3 runs 14 residues. Germline V gives CDR1 SGHRS, CDR2 YFSETQ. The CDR3 DNA sequence: TGCGCCAGCAGCTTTAGCGGGGGCAACTATGGCTACACCTTC. Protein: CASSFSGGNYGYTF.

The CDR3 bases are TGTGCCAGCAGCTCGACTTTTTCGGGACAGGGCGGGGATGGCTACACCTTC. Its translation: CASSSTFSGQGGDGYTF. The V call is TRBV7-3, the J call TRBJ1-2, with 9 nucleotides matching TRBD1. Germline CDR1 and CDR2: SGHTA and FQGTGA. The CDR3 runs to 17 residues. Trimming cost V 4 bases and J 6 bases; bases outside gene matches: 15.

V usage is TRBV2 and J usage is TRBJ1-2, with D uncertain. The CDR3 is made up of 12 amino acids. CDR1 is SNHLY, CDR2 FYNNEI, per germline. V lost 7 bases to trimming and J lost 7 bases, with 13 bases between them. The CDR3 sequence is CASTQAIGGYTF. Here the CDR3 DNA reads TGTGCCAGCACCCAGGCTATCGGTGGCTACACCTTC.